Below, 26 T cell receptor beta chains from the same sample are listed, as sequenced in a study of high-grade serous ovarian cancer treatment subgroups. Profiled with immunoSEQ multiplex PCR; TCRdb holds only in-frame clones, not every one. Of over 8,500 clones detected, less than 90% appear once; the ten largest clones hold over 1.5%. The tumor samples were collected prior to definitive surgery or chemotherapy. The sequenced sample was tumor tissue. The receptors come from a human donor with high-grade serous ovarian cancer.

V and J are TRBV10-3 and TRBJ2-5; 9 bases line up with TRBD2. Per the germline V gene, CDR1 is ENHRY and CDR2 is SYGVKD. CDR3 length: 14 amino acids. V gave up 5 bases and J gave up 1 base; unmatched junction bases: 2. CDR3 DNA: TGTGCCATCAGTTTAGCGGGGGCCCAAGAGACCCAGTACTTC. Translation gives CAISLAGAQETQYF.

The chain joins TRBV4-2 to TRBJ1-6; a possible D gene is TRBD1 (5 bases). The CDR3 is made up of 17 amino acids. CDR1 and CDR2 (germline): LGHNA, YNFKEQ. The V and J ends lost 0 bases and 2 bases respectively, with 11 bases between them. The DNA of the CDR3 is TGTGCCAGCAGCCAAGAGGGAGGGACCCCCTATAATTCACCCCTCCACTTT. This gives the protein CASSQEGGTPYNSPLHF.

This chain links TRBV15 with TRBJ2-2; D is possibly TRBD1 (6 bases). The CDR3 is made up of 16 amino acids. Per the germline V gene, CDR1 is LNHNV and CDR2 is YYDKDF (reference sequence). V dropped 3 bases and J dropped 6 bases, with 17 bases sitting between them. In DNA form, the CDR3 reads TGTGCCACCAGCAGTGGTGGTACAGGGATGGCCGGGGAGCTGTTTTTT. The encoded protein is CATSSGGTGMAGELFF.

The chain carries TRBV28 and TRBJ2-3; TRBD2 agrees at 14 bases. The CDR3 totals 17 residues. From germline, CDR1 is MDHEN and CDR2 SYDVKM. V lost 5 bases to trimming and J lost 11 bases; unmatched junction nucleotides: 15. The CDR3 sequence: CASSLSTSGRATRGQYF. CDR3 DNA: TGTGCCAGCAGTCTCTCGACTAGCGGGAGGGCCACGCGGGGGCAGTATTTT. Drawing the rest from reference TRBV28 and TRBJ2-3, the complete variable domain is DVKVTQSSRYLVKRTGEKVFLECVQDMDHENMFWYRQDPGLGLRLIYFSYDVKMKEKGDIPEGYSVSREKKERFSLILESASTNQTSMYLCASSLSTSGRATRGQYFGPGTRLTVL.

The rearrangement uses TRBV5-1 and TRBJ2-5; D not certain. V was clipped by 3 bases and J by 4 bases, with 13 bases between them. Per the germline V gene, CDR1 is SGHRS and CDR2 is YFSETQ. This CDR3 comprises 14 residues. The CDR3 spells CASSWQESVETQYF. DNA for the CDR3: TGCGCCAGCAGCTGGCAAGAGTCGGTAGAGACCCAGTACTTC.

The chain uses TRBV6-6 and TRBJ2-5; TRBD2 matches 12 bases. After removal of 2 bases from V and 5 bases from J, the junction contained 6 bases not matched to a gene. Per the germline V gene, CDR1 is MNHNY and CDR2 is SVGAGI (reference sequence). CDR3 length equals 16 residues. CDR3 nucleotides: TGTGCCAGCAGTTACACTAGCGGGAGGTTTTATGAGACCCAGTACTTC. As protein: CASSYTSGRFYETQYF.

This CDR3 reads CASSLNLLAGSYEQYF. CDR3 DNA: TGTGCCAGCAGCTTAAATCTACTAGCGGGAAGTTACGAGCAGTACTTC. This chain uses TRBV7-2 with TRBJ2-7, with 10 bases fitting TRBD2. V lost 2 bases, J lost 4 bases, and 8 bases stayed unmatched. Germline CDR1 and CDR2: SGHTA and FQGNSA. This CDR3 has 16 amino acids.

CDR3 nucleotides: TGTGCCAGTAGTGCCCGACAGGGGGCGGCCAACACTGAAGCTTTCTTT. This translates into CASSARQGAANTEAFF. V is TRBV19 and J is TRBJ1-1; 10 bases are shared with TRBD1. Germline CDR1 is LNHDA and CDR2 is SQIVND (reference sequence). The CDR3 runs to 16 residues. The V and J ends lost 5 bases and 2 bases, in that order; junction bases with no gene match: 8.

The rearrangement links TRBV9 to TRBJ2-5; TRBD2 might be the D (6 bases). V dropped 3 bases and J dropped 2 bases, with 17 bases sitting between them. Germline loops: CDR1 SGDLS, CDR2 YYNGEE. There are 16 residues in the CDR3. The DNA for the CDR3 is TGTGCCAGCAGCGGCCCCACGGGAGTAACTCAAGAGACCCAGTACTTC. Translation: CASSGPTGVTQETQYF.

The rearrangement joins TRBV2 to TRBJ2-7, with a tentative D call TRBD2 (6 bases). CDR1 and CDR2 (germline): SNHLY, FYNNEI. The CDR3 contains 14 residues. V was shortened by 4 bases and J by 2 bases, with 12 bases between the two germline ends. The CDR3 loop reads CASSVSGGTYEQYF. CDR3 bases: TGTGCCAGCAGTGTCAGTGGCGGGACCTACGAGCAGTACTTC.

The rearrangement joins TRBV19 to TRBJ2-3, with 10 bases fitting TRBD2. Unmatched junction bases numbered 11, after V lost 8 bases and J lost 6 bases. Germline values: CDR1 LNHDA, CDR2 SQIVND (reference sequence). This CDR3 has 15 residues. CDR3 sequence (DNA): TGTGCCAGTCGCTCAGCGGGAGGGCCCTCGGATACGCAGTATTTT. Its protein is CASRSAGGPSDTQYF.

The chain couples TRBV11-2 to TRBJ2-1; no clear D gene. Trimming took off 2 bases at V and 0 bases at J, with 11 bases between the two ends. Germline CDR1 and CDR2: SGHAT and FQNNGV. The CDR3 is 16 amino acids. CDR3 sequence (DNA): TGTGCCAGCAGCTTATTACGAGGAAGCTCCTACAATGAGCAGTTCTTC. This sequence encodes CASSLLRGSSYNEQFF.

The V call is TRBV5-1, the J call TRBJ2-7, with D possibly TRBD2 on 6 matching bases. The V end lost 5 bases, the J end lost 5 bases, and 17 bases lay between the germline ends. Looked up from germline, CDR1 is SGHRS and CDR2 is YFSETQ. The CDR3 has 14 residues. Here the CDR3 reads CASRGGLGRDEQYF. CDR3 nucleotides: TGCGCCAGCAGGGGGGGATTGGGGCGCGACGAGCAGTACTTC.

This chain uses TRBV9 with TRBJ2-5, with 9 bases matching TRBD2. The J call could be wrong; TRBJ2-7 is a better fit for the DNA end. CDR1 and CDR2 from the germline V gene are SGDLS and YYNGEE. CDR3 length: 13 amino acids. This chain's CDR3 is CASGAGGSYEQYF. The DNA of the CDR3 is TGTGCCAGCGGGGCGGGAGGGTCCTACGAGCAGTACTTC.

This clone was counted between two and nine times. This chain's CDR3 is CASSSPGQGHNEQFF. The CDR3 DNA is TGTGCCAGCAGCTCGCCGGGACAGGGGCACAATGAGCAGTTCTTC. The chain links TRBV5-5 to TRBJ2-1; 10 nucleotides align to TRBD1. Trimming took 3 bases from V and 5 from J; bases not matched to a gene: 5. The CDR3 has 15 residues. Germline V CDR1 and CDR2: SGHKS, YYEKEE (reference sequence).

The rearrangement links TRBV6-6 to TRBJ2-7; D gene unclear. From germline, CDR1 is MNHNY and CDR2 SVGAGI (reference sequence). The CDR3 sequence is 12 residues long. Trimming shortened V by 5 bases and J by 2 bases, and 7 bases separated the two germline ends. The CDR3 region is CASSAVTYEQYF. The CDR3 nucleotides are TGTGCCAGCAGTGCGGTAACCTACGAGCAGTACTTC.

The chain employs TRBV5-1 and TRBJ2-1; a possible D gene is TRBD1 (6 bases). Germline CDR1 SGHRS, CDR2 YFSETQ. Trimming removed 0 bases at V and 6 bases at J, with 10 bases between. CDR3 size: 14 residues. The CDR3 spells CASSLVEGGNEQFF. Written as DNA, the CDR3 is TGCGCCAGCAGCTTGGTGGAAGGGGGCAATGAGCAGTTCTTC.

V and J are TRBV9 and TRBJ2-6; D might be TRBD1 or TRBD2, each matching 5 bases. V lost 0 bases, J lost 4 bases, and 14 bases lay in between. Germline lookup yields CDR1 SGDLS and CDR2 YYNGEE. CDR3 length: 17 amino acids. CDR3 DNA: TGTGCCAGCAGCGTAGTAGTGGTAGGGACGGGGGCCAACGTCCTGACTTTC. This gives the protein CASSVVVVGTGANVLTF.

The chain links TRBV6-5 to TRBJ1-4, with no clear D. This CDR3 has 13 residues. Trimming left V 5 bases short and J 4 bases short, with 8 bases between. The V gene's germline CDR1 is MNHEY and CDR2 SVGAGI. CDR3 coding DNA: TGTGCCAGCAGTCTCCGCAGTAATGAAAAACTGTTTTTT. As protein: CASSLRSNEKLFF.

V usage is TRBV27 and J usage is TRBJ2-7, with TRBD2 identical over 11 bases. Trimming at V came to 4 bases and at J to 2 bases, leaving 7 bases not matched to a gene. Germline V lookup: CDR1 MNHEY, CDR2 SMNVEV (reference sequence). The CDR3 consists of 16 residues. CDR3: CASSYLRTSGPYEQYF. In nucleotides, the CDR3 is TGTGCCAGCAGTTACTTGCGGACTAGCGGGCCCTACGAGCAGTACTTC.

In this sample, this clone turned up once. This chain uses TRBV18 with TRBJ1-3; 8 bases fit TRBD1. Unmatched junction bases numbered 2, after V lost 3 bases and J lost 4 bases. The CDR3 length is 14 residues. CDR1 KGHSH and CDR2 LQKENI come from the germline V gene. This chain's CDR3 is CASSPTGEGNTIYF. In nucleotides, the CDR3 is TGTGCCAGCTCACCGACAGGGGAGGGAAACACCATATATTTT. Full variable domain (remainder filled in from reference TRBV18 and TRBJ1-3): NAGVMQNPRHLVRRRGQEARLRCSPMKGHSHVYWYRQLPEEGLKFMVYLQKENIIDESGMPKERFSAEFPKEGPSILRIQQVVRGDSAAYFCASSPTGEGNTIYFGEGSWLTVV.

The genes are TRBV7-2 and TRBJ2-3; possibly TRBD2 for D (5 bases). CDR3 size: 15 residues. V shed 2 bases and J shed 1 base, with 10 bases lying between them. Germline CDR1 and CDR2: SGHTA and FQGNSA. Here the CDR3 reads CASSLKAGRTDTQYF. The CDR3 DNA reads as TGTGCCAGCAGCTTAAAGGCGGGCCGCACAGATACGCAGTATTTT.

The V call is TRBV30, the J call TRBJ2-7, with a possible D match to TRBD2 (5 bases). Per the germline V gene, CDR1 is GTSNPN and CDR2 is SVGIG (reference sequence). The CDR3 length is 14 residues. Trimming took off 2 bases at V and 3 bases at J, with 14 bases between the two ends. Written as DNA, the CDR3 is TGTGCCTGGAGTCGGTCTAGCCCGGTCTACGAGCAGTACTTC. Translating it yields CAWSRSSPVYEQYF. Combining the CDR3 with reference TRBV30 and TRBJ2-7 gives the whole variable domain SQTIHQWPATLVQPVGSPLSLECTVEGTSNPNLYWYRQAAGRGLQLLFYSVGIGQISSEVPQNLSASRPQDRQFILSSKKLLLSDSGFYLCAWSRSSPVYEQYFGPGTRLTVT.

The chain couples TRBV5-5 to TRBJ1-5; D is undetermined. Germline loops: CDR1 SGHKS, CDR2 YYEKEE (reference sequence). V dropped 0 bases and J dropped 0 bases, with 7 bases sitting between them. CDR3 length equals 15 residues. The CDR3 here is CASSLVPDSNQPQHF. As DNA, the CDR3 is TGTGCCAGCAGCTTGGTACCGGATAGCAATCAGCCCCAGCATTTT.

V usage is TRBV4-1 and J usage is TRBJ1-1; possible D gene TRBD1, 5 bases. The CDR3 is 15 amino acids. Trimming removed 3 bases from V and 4 bases from J, with 15 bases in between. Germline-derived CDR1 and CDR2 are MGHRA and YSYEKL. The CDR3 region has the DNA TGCGCCAGCAGCCAGCACCAGGGAGGAGGCACTGAAGCTTTCTTT. Its protein is CASSQHQGGGTEAFF.

This sequence joins TRBV7-9 and TRBJ1-1, with unresolved D. Trimming cost V 1 base and J 1 base, with 7 bases left between them. Per germline, CDR1 SEHNR and CDR2 FQNEAQ (reference sequence). The CDR3 has 14 amino acids. The CDR3 protein is CASSLGWSNTEAFF. DNA for the CDR3: TGTGCCAGCAGCTTAGGCTGGTCGAACACTGAAGCTTTCTTT.